This T cell receptor beta chain derives from a study of blood T cells in healthy people across ages (dated by TCRdb to the mid-2010s). Regarding the research as a whole: Template switching captured roughly one uniquely barcoded TCR beta cDNA molecule per two T cells in model experiments. Donors of different ages were randomly distributed across sequencing lanes to avoid experimental bias. Four age groups were formed from the donors: young (average roughly 15 years), middle-aged (around 40), aged (around 68) and long-lived (roughly 88). Two additional independent replicas of 1 million unique cDNA reads from the same blood draw were analyzed for two donors (one aged 18 to 30 and one aged 80 or older). The study measured age-related changes in TCR beta repertoire diversity using deep sequencing normalized with unique cDNA molecular identifiers. Overall results and qualifications from the work: Because donor CMV infection status was unknown, age-related changes in expanded clonotypes were potentially confounded. Total diversity estimates from one million sequenced T cells were considered lower bounds and underestimates. Compared with the aged group, the long-lived group had more naive CD4+ T cells, fewer expanded clones and increased TCR diversity, suggesting age selection. Observed TCR beta diversity correlated strongly with the percentage of naive T cells measured by flow cytometry. Conclusive comparison of naive and antigen-experienced compartments was prevented by the profiling of bulk unsorted PBMCs. Observed TCR beta diversity per million T cells fell roughly linearly with age, and a significant reduction was already apparent by age around 39.

Library method: 5' RACE. The sequencer was an Illumina HiSeq 2500. A second PCR of about 6 to 12 cycles was performed with a sample-barcoded 5' primer and a J-beta primer mix. Each TCR beta cDNA molecule received a unique molecular identifier from a template-switch 5' adaptor carrying 12 random nucleotides. At least 2.5 million CDR3-containing paired-end reads were obtained from each sample. All of the RNA was converted into first-strand cDNA using the Mint cDNA synthesis kit, with a TRBC-specific oligonucleotide serving as the primer. After uracil-DNA glycosylase treatment, a first 18-cycle PCR used universal primers M1SS and BC2_uni_R on all cDNA. Under the source paper's analysis protocol: For normalization, 1 million high-quality reads, each with a distinct molecular identifier, were randomly selected from each sample. Reads sharing molecular identifiers were discarded rather than binned into consensus sequences. MiTCR, with a Q25 quality threshold and the strictest error-elimination algorithm, was used for CDR3 identification, clonotype clustering and error correction. A nonparametric unseen species model using Euler transformation provided a lower-bound estimate of total TCR beta diversity. TCRdb cleaned the public reads at Q25 with fastp, built clones with MiXCR and kept in-frame beta chains. All rows with the same CDR3 protein become a single entry with the most common DNA and genes. TCRdb assigned the V and J calls; the authors' analysis was not used. The sample yields over 950,000 distinct CDR3 sequences; about 53% were counted once. The ten largest make up 20% to 25% of the sample.

The roughly 42 donors, aged roughly 6 to 100 years, were systemically healthy Caucasian individuals from Russia. Roughly 11 milliliters of peripheral blood were drawn from each donor into EDTA-treated Vacutainer tubes. PBMCs were isolated by Ficoll-Paque density-gradient centrifugation, with at least 6 million obtained per sample. Total RNA was extracted from PBMCs with Trizol reagent, with at least 5 micrograms obtained per sample. Naive CD45RAhigh/CD27high T cell percentages were measured by flow cytometry on a PBMC aliquot from every donor. In regard to this clonotype: Its target antigen remains unknown. Nothing much larger sits one base from this clone, and base qualities are not available.

The cysteine opens and the phenylalanine closes a CDR3 of 14 amino acids. The only DNA kept is the CDR3, 42 bases in frame from the first base. After removal of 3 bases from V and 0 bases from J, the junction retains 5 bases not matched to a gene. In the germline V gene (reference sequence), CDR1 corresponds to DFQATT and CDR2 to SNEGSKA. This receptor was identified in a woman in her fifties or sixties in good health. The V and J segments used are TRBV20-1 and TRBJ2-7, with 7 junctional bases fitting TRBD1. Sequencing was performed on blood. The nucleotide sequence is TGCAGTGCTAGTTGGACAGGAAGCTCCTACGAGCAGTACTTC. This is translated as CSASWTGSSYEQYF.